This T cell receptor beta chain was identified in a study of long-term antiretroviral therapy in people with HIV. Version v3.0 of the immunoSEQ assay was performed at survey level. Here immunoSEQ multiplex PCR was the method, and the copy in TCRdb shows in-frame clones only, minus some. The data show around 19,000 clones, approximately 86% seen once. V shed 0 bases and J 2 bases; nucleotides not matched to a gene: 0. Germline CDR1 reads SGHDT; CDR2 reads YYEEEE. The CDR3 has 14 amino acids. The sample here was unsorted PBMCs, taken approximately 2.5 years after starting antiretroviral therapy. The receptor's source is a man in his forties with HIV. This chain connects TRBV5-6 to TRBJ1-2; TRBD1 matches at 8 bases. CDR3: CASSLDRGNYGYTF. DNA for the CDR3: TGTGCCAGCAGCTTGGACAGGGGGAACTATGGCTACACCTTC.